These 9 T cell receptor beta chains were all obtained from the same sample, sequenced in a study of blood T cell repertoires in COVID-19. This table comes from immunoSEQ multiplex PCR, and its TCRdb copy is limited to in-frame clones, with some not included. The sample consists of 350,000 to 500,000 clones, approximately 90% of them appearing once. Sequencing was carried out using peripheral blood. All receptors derive from a man aged 18 to 35 with COVID-19, enrolled during active disease.

CDR3 amino acids: CASSLGRWAGSRNEQFF. Written as DNA, the CDR3 is TGCGCCAGCAGCTTGGGACGCTGGGCCGGGAGTAGGAATGAGCAGTTCTTC. The rearrangement joins TRBV5-1 to TRBJ2-1; tentatively, D is TRBD2 (6 bases). Per germline, CDR1 SGHRS and CDR2 YFSETQ. The CDR3 covers 17 residues. The ends were cut back, 0 bases at V and 7 bases at J, with 20 bases in the middle. Together with reference TRBV5-1 and TRBJ2-1, the CDR3 gives the full variable domain: KAGVTQTPRYLIKTRGQQVTLSCSPISGHRSVSWYQQTPGQGLQFLFEYFSETQRNKGNFPGRFSGRQFSNSRSEMNVSTLELGDSALYLCASSLGRWAGSRNEQFFGPGTRLTVL.

The genes are TRBV2 and TRBJ2-5; 8 bases match TRBD1. The CDR3 sequence is 15 residues long. Germline CDR1 SNHLY, CDR2 FYNNEI. The trim removed 6 bases at V and 1 base at J, leaving 7 bases unmatched. This CDR3 reads CASSSAGGPQETQYF. The CDR3 DNA reads TGTGCCAGCAGCAGTGCAGGGGGCCCCCAAGAGACCCAGTACTTC. Full variable domain (missing parts from reference TRBV2 and TRBJ2-5): EPEVTQTPSHQVTQMGQEVILRCVPISNHLYFYWYRQILGQKVEFLVSFYNNEISEKSEIFDDQFSVERPDGSNFTLKIRSTKLEDSAMYFCASSSAGGPQETQYFGPGTRLLVL.

This clone was observed many times. The chain joins TRBV11-2 to TRBJ2-3; D remains unclear. The ends were cut back, 1 base at V and 7 bases at J, with 6 bases in the middle. The CDR3 totals 12 residues. Germline V lookup: CDR1 SGHAT, CDR2 FQNNGV. CDR3 nucleotide sequence: TGTGCCAGCAGCTTAGTCCTTCATACGCAGTATTTT. Its protein product is CASSLVLHTQYF.

About this clone: The same CDR3 is also encoded by other DNA sequences in this sample. The V gene is TRBV29-1, the J gene TRBJ2-2; a weak D match, TRBD1 (5 bases). V gave up 5 bases and J gave up 2 bases, with 6 bases separating them. Germline-derived CDR1 and CDR2 are SQVTM and ANQGSEA. CDR3 length: 12 residues. In DNA form, the CDR3 reads TGCAGCGTTCAGGGAAACACCGGGGAGCTGTTTTTT. The encoded protein is CSVQGNTGELFF.

The gene calls are TRBV11-2 and TRBJ2-2; maybe TRBD1 (6 bases). The CDR3 consists of 14 residues. Germline V gene sequence: CDR1 SGHAT, CDR2 FQNNGV. The germline V and J ends were trimmed by 6 bases and 2 bases, with 10 bases remaining between them. The CDR3 loop reads CASRRTVNTGELFF. The DNA for the CDR3 is TGTGCCAGCAGGCGGACAGTAAACACCGGGGAGCTGTTTTTT.

The rearrangement uses TRBV4-1 and TRBJ2-6; D is possibly TRBD1 (6 bases). Germline loops: CDR1 MGHRA, CDR2 YSYEKL. The CDR3 spans 16 residues. The V end was cut by 0 bases, the J end by 4 bases, with 10 bases between. CDR3 nucleotides: TGCGCCAGCAGCCAAGACTCAGGGGCCGGGGCCAACGTCCTGACTTTC. This encodes CASSQDSGAGANVLTF.

The chain joins TRBV10-3 to TRBJ1-5; D is uncertain. The germline gives CDR1 ENHRY, CDR2 SYGVKD. Trimming took 4 bases from V and 6 from J, leaving 7 bases between them. The CDR3 is 12 residues long. The CDR3 protein is CAISGEGQPQHF. CDR3 DNA sequence: TGTGCCATCAGTGGGGAGGGTCAGCCCCAGCATTTT.

The chain uses TRBV27 and TRBJ1-5, with 9 bases aligning to TRBD1. This CDR3 is 16 amino acids long. CDR1 and CDR2 (germline): MNHEY, SMNVEV (reference sequence). V gave up 6 bases and J gave up 5 bases; unmatched junction bases: 11. The chain's CDR3 is CASRETGTGTYQPQHF. In nucleotides, the CDR3 is TGTGCCAGCAGGGAAACCGGGACAGGGACTTATCAGCCCCAGCATTTT.

The chain employs TRBV7-9 and TRBJ1-6, with 8 bases lining up with TRBD1. The length of the CDR3 is 18 residues. V shed 5 bases and J 1 base; nucleotides not matched to a gene: 10. CDR1 and CDR2 (germline): SEHNR, FQNEAQ (reference sequence). As DNA, the CDR3 is TGTGCCAGCAGCCCACAGACAGGGGCAGGGTCCTATAATTCACCCCTCCACTTT. Amino acid sequence: CASSPQTGAGSYNSPLHF.